These 2 T cell receptor beta chains were sequenced from one sample in a study of cytomegalovirus exposure and HLA in healthy donors. A multiplex PCR was run with 60 Vbeta primers and 13 Jbeta primers. Here immunoSEQ multiplex PCR was the method, and the copy in TCRdb shows in-frame clones only, minus some. This sample yields 100,000 to 150,000 clones, of which roughly 10% are seen a single time; 4% to 5% belongs to the top ten. The sequenced sample was PBMCs. The receptors were sampled from a woman between 18 and 30 years old in good health and CMV-seropositive.

This clone was counted between two and nine times. The chain couples TRBV28 to TRBJ2-3, with D perhaps matching TRBD2 (5 bases). This CDR3 spans 14 amino acids. Germline CDR1 reads MDHEN; CDR2 reads SYDVKM. V lost 4 bases to trimming and J lost 1 base, with 9 bases between them. The CDR3 nucleotides read TGTGCCAGCAGTTCGGGATGGCGCACAGATACGCAGTATTTT. Translated: CASSSGWRTDTQYF. Full variable domain (rest looked up from reference TRBV28 and TRBJ2-3): DVKVTQSSRYLVKRTGEKVFLECVQDMDHENMFWYRQDPGLGLRLIYFSYDVKMKEKGDIPEGYSVSREKKERFSLILESASTNQTSMYLCASSSGWRTDTQYFGPGTRLTVL.

The chain employs TRBV6-5 and TRBJ1-6; possible D gene TRBD1, 6 bases. CDR3 length equals 15 residues. Germline CDR1 is MNHEY and CDR2 is SVGAGI. V dropped 6 bases and J dropped 4 bases, with 13 bases sitting between them. CDR3 sequence reads: CASRLGTLYNSPLHF. For the CDR3, the DNA is TGTGCCAGCAGGCTCGGGACACTGTATAATTCACCCCTCCACTTT.